This TCR beta chain was profiled in a study of shared clonotypes between healthy human individuals. Assay runs were performed at deep level. Method: immunoSEQ multiplex PCR; TCRdb's copy keeps in-frame clones and lacks some. The table has roughly 2.2 million clones, 80% to 95% seen once. V lost 5 bases, J lost 6 bases, and 8 bases stayed unmatched. The CDR3 sequence is 15 residues long. Germline-derived CDR1 and CDR2 are MDHEN and SYDVKM. Material for sequencing was naive CD4+ T cells from PBMCs. Regarding subset: CD45RA+ positively selected. The TCR comes from a man in his late teens or twenties in good health. Some clones in this sample may be carry-over from other donors' samples. The rearrangement links TRBV28 to TRBJ2-3; TRBD2 matches at 10 bases. Written as DNA, the CDR3 is TGTGCCAGCAGTAAAGCGGGAGGGCCTTCCGATACGCAGTATTTT. This sequence encodes CASSKAGGPSDTQYF.